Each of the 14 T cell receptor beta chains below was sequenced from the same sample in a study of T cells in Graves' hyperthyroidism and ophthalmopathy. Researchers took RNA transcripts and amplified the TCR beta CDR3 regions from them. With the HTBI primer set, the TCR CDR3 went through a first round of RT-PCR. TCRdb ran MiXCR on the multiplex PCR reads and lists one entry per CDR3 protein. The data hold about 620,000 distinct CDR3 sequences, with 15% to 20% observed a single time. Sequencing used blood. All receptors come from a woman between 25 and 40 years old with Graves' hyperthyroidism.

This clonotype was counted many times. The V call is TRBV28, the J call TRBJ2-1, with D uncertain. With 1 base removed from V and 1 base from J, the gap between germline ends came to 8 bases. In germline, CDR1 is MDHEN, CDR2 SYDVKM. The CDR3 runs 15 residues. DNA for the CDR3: TGTGCCAGCAGTTTATCGCTTCGGTCCTACAATGAGCAGTTCTTC. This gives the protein CASSLSLRSYNEQFF.

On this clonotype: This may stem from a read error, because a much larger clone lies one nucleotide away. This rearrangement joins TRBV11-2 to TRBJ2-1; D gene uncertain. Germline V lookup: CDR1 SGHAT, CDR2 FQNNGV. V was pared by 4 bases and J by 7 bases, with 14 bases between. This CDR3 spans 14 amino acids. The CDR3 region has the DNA TGTGCCAGCAGCTCCGCTTTCAGGAGTAATGAGCAGTTCTTC. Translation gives CASSSAFRSNEQFF.

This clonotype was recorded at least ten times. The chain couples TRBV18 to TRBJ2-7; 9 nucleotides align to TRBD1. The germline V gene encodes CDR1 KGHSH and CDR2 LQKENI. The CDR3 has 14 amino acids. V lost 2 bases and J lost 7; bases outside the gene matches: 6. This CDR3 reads CASSPEGQGGEQYF. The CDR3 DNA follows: TGTGCCAGCTCACCAGAGGGACAGGGAGGAGAGCAGTACTTC.

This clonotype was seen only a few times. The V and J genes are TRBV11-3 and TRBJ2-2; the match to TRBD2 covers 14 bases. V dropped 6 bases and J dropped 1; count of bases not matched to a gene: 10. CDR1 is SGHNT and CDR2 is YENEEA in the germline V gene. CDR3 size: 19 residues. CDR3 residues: CASSDPGLAGDLNTGELFF. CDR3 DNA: TGTGCCAGCAGTGACCCGGGACTAGCGGGAGACCTGAACACCGGGGAGCTGTTTTTT.

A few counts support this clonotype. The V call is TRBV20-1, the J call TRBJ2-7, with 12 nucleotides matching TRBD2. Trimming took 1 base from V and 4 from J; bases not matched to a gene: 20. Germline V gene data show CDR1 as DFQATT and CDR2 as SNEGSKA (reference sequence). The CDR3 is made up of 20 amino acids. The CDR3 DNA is TGCAGTGCTAGAGCATTATTGAGGACCCGAACTAGCGGGAGGTTATACGAGCAGTACTTC. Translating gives CSARALLRTRTSGRLYEQYF.

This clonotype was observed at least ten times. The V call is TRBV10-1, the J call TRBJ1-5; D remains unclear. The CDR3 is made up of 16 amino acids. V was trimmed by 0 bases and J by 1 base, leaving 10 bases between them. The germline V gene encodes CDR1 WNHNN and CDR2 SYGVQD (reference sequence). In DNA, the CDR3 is TGCGCCAGCAGTGAGTCTGGATGGGAGAGCAATCAGCCCCAGCATTTT. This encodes CASSESGWESNQPQHF.

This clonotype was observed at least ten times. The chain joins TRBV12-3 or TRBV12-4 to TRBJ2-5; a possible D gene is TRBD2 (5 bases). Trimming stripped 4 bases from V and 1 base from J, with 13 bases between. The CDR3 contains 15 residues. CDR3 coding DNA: TGTGCCAGCAGTTCTCCGGGGAGCCTCCAAGAGACCCAGTACTTC. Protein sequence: CASSSPGSLQETQYF.

The CDR3 region is CASSLQGGNTGELFF. The CDR3 coding sequence is TGTGCCAGCAGCCTTCAGGGTGGGAACACCGGGGAGCTGTTTTTT. The chain has TRBV7-3 and TRBJ2-2; maybe TRBD1 (5 bases). The germline gives CDR1 SGHTA, CDR2 FQGTGA. The CDR3 loop spans 15 amino acids. V lost 5 bases and J lost 1, with 11 bases in between.

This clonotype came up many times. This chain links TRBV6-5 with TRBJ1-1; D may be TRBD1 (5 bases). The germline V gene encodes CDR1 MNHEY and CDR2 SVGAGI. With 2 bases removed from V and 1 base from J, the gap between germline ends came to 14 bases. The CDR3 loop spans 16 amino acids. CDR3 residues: CASSYPVAGTNTEAFF. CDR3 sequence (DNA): TGTGCCAGCAGTTACCCCGTGGCGGGGACGAACACTGAAGCTTTCTTT.

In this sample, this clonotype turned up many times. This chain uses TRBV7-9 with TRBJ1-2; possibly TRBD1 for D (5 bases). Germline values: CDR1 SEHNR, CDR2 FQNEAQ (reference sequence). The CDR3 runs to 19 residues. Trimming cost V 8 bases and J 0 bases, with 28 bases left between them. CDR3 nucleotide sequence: TGTGCCAGCGCCAGCTTAATTGGCACGGGCGACAGAGCTAACTATGGCTACACCTTC. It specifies CASASLIGTGDRANYGYTF.

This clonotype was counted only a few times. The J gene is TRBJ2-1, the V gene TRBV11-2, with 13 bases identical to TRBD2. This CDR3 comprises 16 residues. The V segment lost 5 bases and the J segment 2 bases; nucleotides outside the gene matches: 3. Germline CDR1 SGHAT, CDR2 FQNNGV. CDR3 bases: TGTGCCAGCAGCCTAGGGACTAGCGGGACCTACAATGAGCAGTTCTTC. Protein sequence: CASSLGTSGTYNEQFF.

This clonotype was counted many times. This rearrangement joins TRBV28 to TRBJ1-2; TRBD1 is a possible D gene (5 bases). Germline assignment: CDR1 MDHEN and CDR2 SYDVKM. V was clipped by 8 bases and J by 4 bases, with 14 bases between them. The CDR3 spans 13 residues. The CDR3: CASAVGDLYGYTF. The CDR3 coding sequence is TGTGCCAGCGCCGTTGGGGACCTCTATGGCTACACCTTC.

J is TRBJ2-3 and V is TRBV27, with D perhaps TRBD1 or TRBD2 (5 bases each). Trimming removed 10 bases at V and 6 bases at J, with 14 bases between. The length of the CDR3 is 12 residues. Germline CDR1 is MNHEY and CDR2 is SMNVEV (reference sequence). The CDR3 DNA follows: TGTGCCACCGGGGCAACCCGGGATACGCAGTATTTT. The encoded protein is CATGATRDTQYF.

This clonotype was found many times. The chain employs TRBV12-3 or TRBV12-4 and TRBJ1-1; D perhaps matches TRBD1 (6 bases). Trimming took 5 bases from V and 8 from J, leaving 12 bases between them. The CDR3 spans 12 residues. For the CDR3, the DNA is TGTGCCAGCAGTCCCGGGACATGGGAAGCTTTCTTT. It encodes CASSPGTWEAFF.